Each of the 7 T cell receptor beta chains below was sequenced from the same sample in a study of blood T cell repertoires in COVID-19. Repertoires were generated with immunoSEQ multiplex PCR, while TCRdb's copy carries only in-frame clones and drops some. This table has about 51,000 clones, around 93% appearing once. What was sequenced was peripheral blood. Receptor source: a man aged 45-60 years with acute or convalescent COVID-19.

This clone was observed a few times. This rearrangement joins TRBV3-1 (or the pseudogene TRBV3-2) to TRBJ1-1, with no clear D. Trimming shortened V by 1 base and J by 1 base, and 7 bases separated the two germline ends. CDR3 length equals 14 residues. Germline V gene lookup returns CDR1 LGHDT and CDR2 YNNKEL (reference sequence). For the CDR3, the DNA is TGTGCCAGCAGCCAAGGACATACGAACACTGAAGCTTTCTTT. It codes for CASSQGHTNTEAFF.

V usage is TRBV5-1 and J usage is TRBJ1-2; D uncertain. Germline V CDR1 and CDR2: SGHRS, YFSETQ. Between the trimmed V and J ends, which lost 1 base and 6 bases, there was a span of 13 bases. The CDR3 is 14 residues long. CDR3 coding DNA: TGCGCCAGCAGCTTGACCAGGTCTATAAATGGCTACACCTTC. Its translation: CASSLTRSINGYTF.

V gene TRBV7-3 combines with J gene TRBJ2-1; 11 bases fit TRBD1. Germline CDR1 and CDR2: SGHTA and FQGTGA. The CDR3 is 14 residues long. The trim removed 4 bases at V and 10 bases at J, leaving 6 bases unmatched. CDR3 coding DNA: TGTGCCAGCAGCTCAGGGACAGGGGGAATGGAGCAGTTCTTC. This codes for CASSSGTGGMEQFF.

The V and J genes are TRBV12-5 and TRBJ2-2; possibly TRBD1 for D (7 bases). V was pared by 1 base and J by 4 bases, with 13 bases between. Germline assignment: CDR1 LGHNT and CDR2 FRNRAP. The CDR3 sequence is 16 residues long. The chain's CDR3 is CASGLAQGGGTGELFF. The CDR3 region has the DNA TGTGCTAGTGGTTTGGCGCAGGGGGGCGGCACCGGGGAGCTGTTTTTT. Drawing the rest from reference TRBV12-5 and TRBJ2-2, the complete variable domain is DARVTQTPRHKVTEMGQEVTMRCQPILGHNTVFWYRQTMMQGLELLAYFRNRAPLDDSGMPKDRFSAEMPDATLATLKIQPSEPRDSAVYFCASGLAQGGGTGELFFGEGSRLTVL.

This clone came up a few times. The chain has TRBV7-9 and TRBJ1-2; possibly TRBD1 for D (5 bases). This CDR3 region has 14 residues. Germline assignment: CDR1 SEHNR and CDR2 FQNEAQ (reference sequence). The ends were cut back, 3 bases at V and 4 bases at J, with 12 bases in the middle. The CDR3 region is CASSLQGFSYGYTF. The DNA for the CDR3 is TGTGCCAGCAGCTTGCAGGGATTCAGCTATGGCTACACCTTC.

The chain employs TRBV11-2 and TRBJ2-3; D might be TRBD2 (5 bases). Germline V lookup: CDR1 SGHAT, CDR2 FQNNGV. This CDR3 region has 16 residues. With 1 base removed from V and 1 base from J, the gap between germline ends came to 12 bases. The CDR3 protein is CASSLGSGLGTDTQYF. CDR3 nucleotides: TGTGCCAGCAGCTTAGGCTCAGGACTGGGCACAGATACGCAGTATTTT.

This CDR3 is CASSITAGNTEAFF. The DNA of the CDR3 is TGTGCCAGTAGTATCACCGCAGGGAACACTGAAGCTTTCTTT. The gene calls are TRBV19 and TRBJ1-1; D uncertain. CDR3 size: 14 residues. Germline V gene lookup returns CDR1 LNHDA and CDR2 SQIVND (reference sequence). Trimming pared 3 bases from V and 1 base from J, leaving 9 bases between.